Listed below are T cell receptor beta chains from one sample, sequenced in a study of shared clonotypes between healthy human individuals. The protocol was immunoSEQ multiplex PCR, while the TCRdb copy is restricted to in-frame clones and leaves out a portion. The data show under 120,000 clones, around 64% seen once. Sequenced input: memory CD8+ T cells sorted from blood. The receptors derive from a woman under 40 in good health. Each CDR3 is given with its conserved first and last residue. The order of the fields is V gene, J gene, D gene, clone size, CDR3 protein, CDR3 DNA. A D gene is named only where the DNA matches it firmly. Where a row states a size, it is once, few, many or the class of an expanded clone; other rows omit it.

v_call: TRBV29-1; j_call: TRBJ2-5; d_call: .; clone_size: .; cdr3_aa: CSVEPTLEEGFETQYF; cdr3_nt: TGCAGCGTTGAACCGACCCTAGAGGAGGGTTTCGAGACCCAGTACTTC
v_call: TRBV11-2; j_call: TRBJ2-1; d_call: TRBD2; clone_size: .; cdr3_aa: CASSQHIAGVIYNEQFF; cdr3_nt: TGTGCCAGCAGCCAACACATAGCGGGAGTCATCTACAATGAGCAGTTCTTC
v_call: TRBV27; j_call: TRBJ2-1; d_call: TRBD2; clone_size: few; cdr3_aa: CASTSGSSYNEQFF; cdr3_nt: TGTGCCAGCACTAGCGGGAGCTCCTACAATGAGCAGTTCTTC
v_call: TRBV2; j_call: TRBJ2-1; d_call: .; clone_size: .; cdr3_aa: CASSVYPGSSDEQFF; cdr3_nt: TGTGCCAGCAGTGTCTATCCCGGGAGCAGCGATGAGCAGTTCTTC
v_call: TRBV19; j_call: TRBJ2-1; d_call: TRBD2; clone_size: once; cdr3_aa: CASRERGVYNEQFF; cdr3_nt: TGTGCCAGTCGCGAGCGGGGAGTCTACAATGAGCAGTTCTTC
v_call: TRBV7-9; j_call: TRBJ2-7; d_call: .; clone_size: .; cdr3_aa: CASSLIGGGAPYEQYF; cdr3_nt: TGTGCCAGCAGCTTAATCGGTGGGGGAGCTCCCTACGAGCAGTACTTC
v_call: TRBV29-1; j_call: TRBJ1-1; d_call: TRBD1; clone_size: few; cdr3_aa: CSVARGTGGTEAFF; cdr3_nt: TGCAGCGTCGCCCGTGGGACAGGGGGCACTGAAGCTTTCTTT
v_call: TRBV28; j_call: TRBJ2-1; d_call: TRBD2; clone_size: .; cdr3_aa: CASSLSSGSPNYNEQFF; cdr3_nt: TGTGCCAGCAGTTTATCTAGCGGGAGCCCCAATTACAATGAGCAGTTCTTC
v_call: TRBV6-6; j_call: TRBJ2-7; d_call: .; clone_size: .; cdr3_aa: CASSYSKINYEQYF; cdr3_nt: TGTGCCAGCAGTTACTCGAAGATAAACTACGAGCAGTACTTC
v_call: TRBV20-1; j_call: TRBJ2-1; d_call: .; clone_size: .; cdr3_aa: CSARDNNEQFF; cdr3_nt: TGCAGTGCTAGAGATAACAATGAGCAGTTCTTC
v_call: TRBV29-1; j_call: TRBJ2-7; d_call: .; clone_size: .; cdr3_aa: CSVHRISSYEQYF; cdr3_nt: TGCAGCGTCCACAGGATCAGCTCCTACGAGCAGTACTTC
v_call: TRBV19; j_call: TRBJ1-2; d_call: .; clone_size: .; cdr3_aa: CASTLGGGSIYGYTF; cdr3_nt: TGTGCCAGTACCCTAGGGGGGGGTTCGATCTATGGCTACACCTTC
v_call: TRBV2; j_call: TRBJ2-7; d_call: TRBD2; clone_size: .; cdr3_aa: CASAPDGRALEQYF; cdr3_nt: TGTGCCAGCGCCCCCGACGGGAGGGCGCTGGAGCAGTACTTC
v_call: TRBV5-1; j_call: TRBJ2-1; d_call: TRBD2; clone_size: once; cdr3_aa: CASSYWTSGSNEQFF; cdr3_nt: TGCGCCAGCAGCTATTGGACTAGCGGGAGTAATGAGCAGTTCTTC
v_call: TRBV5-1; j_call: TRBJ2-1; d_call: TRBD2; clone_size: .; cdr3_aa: CATQTLAGGSNEQFF; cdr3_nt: TGCGCCACCCAGACACTAGCGGGAGGGAGTAATGAGCAGTTCTTC
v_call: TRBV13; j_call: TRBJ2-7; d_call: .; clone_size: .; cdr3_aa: CASSLSGEGSYEQYF; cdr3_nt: TGTGCCAGCAGCTTAAGCGGTGAGGGTAGCTACGAGCAGTACTTC
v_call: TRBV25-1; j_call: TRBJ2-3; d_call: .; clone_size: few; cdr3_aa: CASSTPRTAPSTDTQYF; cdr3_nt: TGTGCCAGCAGTACCCCCCGGACAGCCCCTAGCACAGATACGCAGTATTTT
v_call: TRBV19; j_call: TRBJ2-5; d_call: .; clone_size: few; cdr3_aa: CASSPGRSEVETQYF; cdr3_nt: TGTGCCAGTAGTCCGGGACGCTCGGAGGTGGAGACCCAGTACTTC
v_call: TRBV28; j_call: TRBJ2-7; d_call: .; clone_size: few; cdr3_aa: CASSLRYEQYF; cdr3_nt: TGTGCCAGCAGTTTAAGGTACGAGCAGTACTTC
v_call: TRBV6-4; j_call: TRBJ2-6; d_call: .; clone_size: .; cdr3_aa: CASSERFASGANVLTF; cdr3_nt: TGTGCCAGCAGTGAACGTTTTGCATCTGGGGCCAACGTCCTGACTTTC